These 8 T cell receptor beta chains were sequenced from one sample in a study of OX40 agonist ivuxolimab in advanced cancers. Profiled with immunoSEQ multiplex PCR; TCRdb holds only in-frame clones, not every one. The data show tens of thousands of clones, over 70% seen once. Source: CD4+ or CD8+ T cells sorted from blood, taken in a trial of the OX40 agonist ivuxolimab. These receptors came from an adult with an advanced solid tumor such as melanoma, head and neck, liver or kidney cancer.

The chain has TRBV2 and TRBJ1-2, with no clear D. The CDR3 totals 13 residues. Germline V gene data show CDR1 as SNHLY and CDR2 as FYNNEI. Deletions cut 6 bases from V and 3 bases from J, with 11 bases between. CDR3 sequence: CASSRDEDYGYTF. The CDR3 nucleotides are TGTGCCAGCAGCAGAGACGAAGACTATGGCTACACCTTC.

The genes are TRBV11-2 and TRBJ2-3, with D tentatively TRBD1 (6 bases). Deletions cut 8 bases from V and 2 bases from J, with 11 bases between. The CDR3 length is 13 residues. The germline V gene has CDR1 SGHAT and CDR2 FQNNGV. CDR3 sequence reads: CASGGQNTDTQYF. CDR3 DNA sequence: TGTGCCAGCGGAGGACAGAACACAGATACGCAGTATTTT.

DNA of the CDR3: TGTGCCAGCAGTGAAGGCGGTTACTACACTGAAGCTTTCTTT. This gives the protein CASSEGGYYTEAFF. The chain has TRBV2 and TRBJ1-1; D uncertain. Trimming took 1 base from V and 3 from J, leaving 9 bases between them. The CDR3 extends over 14 amino acids. Germline V gene sequence: CDR1 SNHLY, CDR2 FYNNEI. Looking up the rest from reference TRBV2 and TRBJ1-1 gives the full variable domain: EPEVTQTPSHQVTQMGQEVILRCVPISNHLYFYWYRQILGQKVEFLVSFYNNEISEKSEIFDDQFSVERPDGSNFTLKIRSTKLEDSAMYFCASSEGGYYTEAFFGQGTRLTVV.

This clone was observed a single time. The chain couples TRBV11-3 to TRBJ1-1; D might be TRBD1 (6 bases). The CDR3 is 15 residues long. Germline CDR1 SGHNT, CDR2 YENEEA. Trimming took off 0 bases at V and 7 bases at J, with 15 bases between the two ends. Here the CDR3 DNA reads TGTGCCAGCAGCTTAGATGGGACACGGGCACTTGAAGCTTTCTTT. Translating gives CASSLDGTRALEAFF.

The V and J genes are TRBV5-5 and TRBJ1-2; 9 bases line up with TRBD1. The CDR3 length is 13 residues. Trimming took 4 bases from V and 5 from J; bases not matched to a gene: 3. Germline V CDR1 and CDR2: SGHKS, YYEKEE (reference sequence). The CDR3 coding sequence is TGTGCCAGCAGCGAAGGGACAGGGTATGGCTACACCTTC. Amino acids: CASSEGTGYGYTF.

This rearrangement joins TRBV9 to TRBJ2-2; D perhaps matches TRBD1 (6 bases). This CDR3 is built from 15 residues. The V gene's germline CDR1 is SGDLS and CDR2 YYNGEE. Trimming took off 3 bases at V and 4 bases at J, with 13 bases between the two ends. CDR3 nucleotides: TGTGCCAGCAGCGGCCGTGGGACAACCACCGGGGAGCTGTTTTTT. It encodes CASSGRGTTTGELFF. The full variable domain, completed using reference TRBV9 and TRBJ2-2, is DSGVTQTPKHLITATGQRVTLRCSPRSGDLSVYWYQQSLDQGLQFLIQYYNGEERAKGNILERFSAQQFPDLHSELNLSSLELGDSALYFCASSGRGTTTGELFFGEGSRLTVL.

The chain carries TRBV21-1 and TRBJ2-7; TRBD2 is taken as the D call from the table, unchecked against the DNA. TRBV21-1 is a recognized pseudogene. The CDR3 length is 23 residues. The CDR3 DNA sequence: TGTGCCAGCAGCAAAACCCCTTCCGCCTCCTGGGCATGGGGGGTCCACCGCTCCTACGAGCAGTACTTC. Translation: CASSKTPSASWAWGVHRSYEQYF.

The chain recombines TRBV6-6 with TRBJ1-2; TRBD1 matches 7 bases. The CDR3 is 15 amino acids. V was pared by 6 bases and J by 0 bases, with 7 bases of the junction left unmatched. Germline assignment: CDR1 MNHNY and CDR2 SVGAGI (reference sequence). CDR3 in DNA: TGTGCCAGCAGGGACAGGACGGCATCTAACTATGGCTACACCTTC. It is translated as CASRDRTASNYGYTF.